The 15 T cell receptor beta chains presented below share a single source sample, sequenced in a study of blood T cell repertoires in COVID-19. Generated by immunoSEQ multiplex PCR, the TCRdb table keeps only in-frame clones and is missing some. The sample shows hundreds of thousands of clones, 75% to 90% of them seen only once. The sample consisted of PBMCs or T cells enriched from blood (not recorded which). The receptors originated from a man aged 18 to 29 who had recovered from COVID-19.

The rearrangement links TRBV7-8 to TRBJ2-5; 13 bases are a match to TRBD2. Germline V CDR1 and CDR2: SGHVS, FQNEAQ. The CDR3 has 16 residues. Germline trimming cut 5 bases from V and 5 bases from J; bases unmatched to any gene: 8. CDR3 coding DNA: TGTGCCAGCAGCATAACTAGCGGGGGGGCTCTTGAGACCCAGTACTTC. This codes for CASSITSGGALETQYF.

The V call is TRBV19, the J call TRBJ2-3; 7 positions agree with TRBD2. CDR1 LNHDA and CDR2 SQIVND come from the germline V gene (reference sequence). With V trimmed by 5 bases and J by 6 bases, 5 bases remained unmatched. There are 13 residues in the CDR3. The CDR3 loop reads CASSEYGRDTQYF. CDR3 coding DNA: TGTGCCAGTAGTGAATACGGGAGGGATACGCAGTATTTT.

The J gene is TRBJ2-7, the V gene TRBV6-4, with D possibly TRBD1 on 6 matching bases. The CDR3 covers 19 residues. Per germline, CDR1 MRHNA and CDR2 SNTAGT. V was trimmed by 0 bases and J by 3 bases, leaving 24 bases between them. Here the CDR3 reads CASSDSSQPWGHLLYEQYF. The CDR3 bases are TGTGCCAGCAGTGACTCGTCACAACCGTGGGGGCACCTACTCTACGAGCAGTACTTC.

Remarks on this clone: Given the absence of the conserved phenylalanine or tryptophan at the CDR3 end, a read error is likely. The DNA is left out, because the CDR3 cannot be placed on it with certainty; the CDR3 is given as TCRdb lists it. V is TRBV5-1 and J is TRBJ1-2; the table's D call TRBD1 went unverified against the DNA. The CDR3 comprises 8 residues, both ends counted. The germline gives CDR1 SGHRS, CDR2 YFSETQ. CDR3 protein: CASSTGFT.

CDR3 amino acids: CASSESGSPYEQYF. CDR3 sequence (DNA): TGTGCCAGCAGTGAATCAGGGTCCCCTTACGAGCAGTACTTC. V gene TRBV2 combines with J gene TRBJ2-7; maybe TRBD1 (5 bases). V gave up 2 bases and J gave up 4 bases, with 12 bases separating them. This CDR3 spans 14 amino acids. Germline CDR1 reads SNHLY; CDR2 reads FYNNEI.

In DNA form, the CDR3 reads TGTGCCAGCAGCTATGAGGACTCCAATGAGCAGTTCTTC. This sequence encodes CASSYEDSNEQFF. The genes are TRBV7-9 and TRBJ2-1, with D possibly matching TRBD2 (5 bases). Trimming took 4 bases from V and 6 from J, leaving 10 bases between them. The CDR3 contains 13 residues. The germline CDR1 and CDR2 sequences are SEHNR and FQNEAQ (reference sequence).

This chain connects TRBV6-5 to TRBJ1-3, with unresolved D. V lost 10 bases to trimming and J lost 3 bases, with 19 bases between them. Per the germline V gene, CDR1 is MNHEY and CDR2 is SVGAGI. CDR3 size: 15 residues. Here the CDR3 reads CATLGGPGGGNTIYF. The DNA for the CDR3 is TGTGCCACCCTCGGTGGCCCGGGAGGTGGAAACACCATATATTTT.

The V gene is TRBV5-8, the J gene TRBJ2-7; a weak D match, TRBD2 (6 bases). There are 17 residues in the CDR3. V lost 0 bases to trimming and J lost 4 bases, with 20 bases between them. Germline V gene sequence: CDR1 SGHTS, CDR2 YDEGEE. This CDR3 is CASSLVSSAKDTYEQYF. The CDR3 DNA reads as TGTGCCAGCAGCTTGGTTTCTAGCGCGAAAGATACTTACGAGCAGTACTTC.

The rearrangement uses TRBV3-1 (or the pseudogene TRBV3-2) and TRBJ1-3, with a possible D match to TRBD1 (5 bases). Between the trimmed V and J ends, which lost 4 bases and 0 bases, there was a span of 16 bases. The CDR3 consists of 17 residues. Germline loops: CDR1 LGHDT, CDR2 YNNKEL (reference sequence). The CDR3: CASSPGTLYTSGNTIYF. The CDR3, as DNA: TGTGCCAGCAGCCCAGGGACTCTCTATACCTCTGGAAACACCATATATTTT.

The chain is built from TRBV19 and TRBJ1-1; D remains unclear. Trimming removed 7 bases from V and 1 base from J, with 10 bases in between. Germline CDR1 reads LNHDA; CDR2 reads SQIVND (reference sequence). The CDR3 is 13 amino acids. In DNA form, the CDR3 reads TGTGCCAGTACCTCAAGCCCGAACACTGAAGCTTTCTTT. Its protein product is CASTSSPNTEAFF.

The CDR3 is CASSLSGQGLGYGYTF. The CDR3 DNA reads TGTGCCAGCAGCTTATCCGGACAGGGGTTAGGGTATGGCTACACCTTC. V usage is TRBV7-2 and J usage is TRBJ1-2; 9 bases match TRBD1. Germline loops: CDR1 SGHTA, CDR2 FQGNSA. There are 16 residues in the CDR3. V gave up 2 bases and J gave up 5 bases; unmatched junction bases: 9.

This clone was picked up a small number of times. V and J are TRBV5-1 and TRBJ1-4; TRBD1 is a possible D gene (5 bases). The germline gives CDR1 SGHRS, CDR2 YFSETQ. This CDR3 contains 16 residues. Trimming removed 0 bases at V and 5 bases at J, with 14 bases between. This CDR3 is CASSLAITSGNEKLFF. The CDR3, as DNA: TGCGCCAGCAGCTTGGCTATTACATCAGGGAATGAAAAACTGTTTTTT.

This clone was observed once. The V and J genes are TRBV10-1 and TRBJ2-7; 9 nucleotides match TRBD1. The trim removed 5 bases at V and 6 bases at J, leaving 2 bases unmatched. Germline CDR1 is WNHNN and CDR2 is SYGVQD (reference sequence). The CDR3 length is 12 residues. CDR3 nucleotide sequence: TGCGCCAGCAGTCCGACAGGGGGCGAGCAGTACTTC. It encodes CASSPTGGEQYF.

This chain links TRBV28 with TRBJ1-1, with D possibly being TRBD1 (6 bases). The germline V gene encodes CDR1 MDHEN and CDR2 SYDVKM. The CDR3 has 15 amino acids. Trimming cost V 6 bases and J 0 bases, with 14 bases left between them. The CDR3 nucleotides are TGTGCCAGCAGGTACCAAGGACAGATGAACACTGAAGCTTTCTTT. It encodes CASRYQGQMNTEAFF.

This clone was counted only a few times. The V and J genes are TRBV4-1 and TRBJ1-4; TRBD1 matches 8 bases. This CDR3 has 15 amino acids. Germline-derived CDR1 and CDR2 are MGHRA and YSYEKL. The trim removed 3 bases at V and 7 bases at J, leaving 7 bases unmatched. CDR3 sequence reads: CASSHYRGEVEKLFF. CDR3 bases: TGCGCCAGCAGCCACTACAGGGGGGAAGTTGAAAAACTGTTTTTT.